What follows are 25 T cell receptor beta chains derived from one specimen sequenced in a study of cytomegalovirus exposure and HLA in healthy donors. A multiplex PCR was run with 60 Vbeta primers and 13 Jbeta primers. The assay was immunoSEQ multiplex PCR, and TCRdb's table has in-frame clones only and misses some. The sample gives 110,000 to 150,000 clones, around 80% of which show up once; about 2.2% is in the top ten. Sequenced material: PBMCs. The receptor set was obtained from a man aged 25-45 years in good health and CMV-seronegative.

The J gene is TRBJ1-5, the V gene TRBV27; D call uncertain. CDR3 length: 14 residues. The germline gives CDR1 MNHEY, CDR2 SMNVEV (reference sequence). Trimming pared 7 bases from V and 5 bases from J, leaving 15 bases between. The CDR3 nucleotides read TGTGCCAGCAAAGAGGCAGTCCTGGATCAGCCCCAGCATTTT. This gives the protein CASKEAVLDQPQHF.

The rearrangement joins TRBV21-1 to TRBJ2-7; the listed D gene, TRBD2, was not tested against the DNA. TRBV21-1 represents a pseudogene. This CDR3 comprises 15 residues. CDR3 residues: CASSQRLPQLYEQYF. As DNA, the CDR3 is TGTGCCAGCAGTCAACGACTACCCCAGCTTTACGAGCAGTACTTC.

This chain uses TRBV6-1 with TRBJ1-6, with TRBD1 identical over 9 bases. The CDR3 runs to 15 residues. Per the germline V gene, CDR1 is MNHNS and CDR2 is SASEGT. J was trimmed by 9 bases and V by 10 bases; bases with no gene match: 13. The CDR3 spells CAIQGRPGQGSPLHF. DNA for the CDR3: TGTGCCATCCAAGGAAGACCGGGACAGGGTTCACCCCTCCACTTT.

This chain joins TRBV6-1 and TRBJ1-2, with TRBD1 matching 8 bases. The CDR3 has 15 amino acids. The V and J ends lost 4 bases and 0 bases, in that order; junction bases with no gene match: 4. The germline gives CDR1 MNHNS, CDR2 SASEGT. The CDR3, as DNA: TGTGCCAGCAGTGTCGGGACAGGTACTAACTATGGCTACACCTTC. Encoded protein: CASSVGTGTNYGYTF.

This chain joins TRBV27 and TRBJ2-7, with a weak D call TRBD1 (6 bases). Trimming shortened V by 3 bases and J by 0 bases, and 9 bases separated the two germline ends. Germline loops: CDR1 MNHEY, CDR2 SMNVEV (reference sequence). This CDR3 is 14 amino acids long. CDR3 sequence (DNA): TGTGCCAGCAGTTTTCAGGGGTTCTCCTACGAGCAGTACTTC. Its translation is CASSFQGFSYEQYF.

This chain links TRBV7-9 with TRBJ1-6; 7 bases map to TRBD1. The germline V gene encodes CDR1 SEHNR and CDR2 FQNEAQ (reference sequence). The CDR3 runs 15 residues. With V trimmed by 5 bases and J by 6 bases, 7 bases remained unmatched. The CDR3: CASSPRGQLNSPLHF. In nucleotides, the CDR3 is TGTGCCAGCAGCCCCCGGGGACAGCTTAATTCACCCCTCCACTTT.

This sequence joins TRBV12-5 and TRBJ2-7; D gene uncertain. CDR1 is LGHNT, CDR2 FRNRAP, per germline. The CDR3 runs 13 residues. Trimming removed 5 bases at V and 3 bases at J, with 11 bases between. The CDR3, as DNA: TGTGCTAGTGGTGGCCATTGGAGCTACGAGCAGTACTTC. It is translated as CASGGHWSYEQYF.

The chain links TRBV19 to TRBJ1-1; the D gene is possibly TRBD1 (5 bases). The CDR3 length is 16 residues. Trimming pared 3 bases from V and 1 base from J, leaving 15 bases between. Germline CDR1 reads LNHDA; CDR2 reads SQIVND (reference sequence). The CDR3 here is CASSIRSRGENTEAFF. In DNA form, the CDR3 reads TGTGCCAGTAGTATCCGCTCCCGGGGGGAGAACACTGAAGCTTTCTTT.

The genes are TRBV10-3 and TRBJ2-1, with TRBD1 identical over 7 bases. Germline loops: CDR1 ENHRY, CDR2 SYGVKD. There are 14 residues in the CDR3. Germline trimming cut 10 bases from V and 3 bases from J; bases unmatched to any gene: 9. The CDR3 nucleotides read TGTGCCACCGAGTCCGGGACAGACTACAATGAGCAGTTCTTC. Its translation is CATESGTDYNEQFF.

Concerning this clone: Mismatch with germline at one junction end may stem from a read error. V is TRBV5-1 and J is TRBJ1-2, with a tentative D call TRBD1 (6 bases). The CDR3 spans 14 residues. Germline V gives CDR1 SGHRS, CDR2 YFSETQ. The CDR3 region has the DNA TGCGCCAGCAGCTTGGGGGCAGGGGCGGAAGGCTACCCCTTC. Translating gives CASSLGAGAEGYPF.

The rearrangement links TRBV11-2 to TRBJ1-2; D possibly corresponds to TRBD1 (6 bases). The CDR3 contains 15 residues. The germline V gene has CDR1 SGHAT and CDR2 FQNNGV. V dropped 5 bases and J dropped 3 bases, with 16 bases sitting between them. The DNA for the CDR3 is TGTGCCAGCAGCGGAGAATCGACAGGACACTATGGCTACACCTTC. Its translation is CASSGESTGHYGYTF.

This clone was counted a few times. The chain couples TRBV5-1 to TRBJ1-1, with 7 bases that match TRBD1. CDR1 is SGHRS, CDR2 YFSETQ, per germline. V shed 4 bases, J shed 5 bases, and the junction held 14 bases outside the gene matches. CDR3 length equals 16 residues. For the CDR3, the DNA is TGCGCCAGCAGCCGGGCGGGACAGACACGGGGTACTGAAGCTTTCTTT. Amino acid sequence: CASSRAGQTRGTEAFF.

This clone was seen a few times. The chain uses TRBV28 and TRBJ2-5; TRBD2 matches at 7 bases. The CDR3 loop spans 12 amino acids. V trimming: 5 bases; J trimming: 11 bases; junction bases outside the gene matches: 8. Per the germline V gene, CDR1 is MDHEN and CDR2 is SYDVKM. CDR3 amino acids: CASSREGREQYF. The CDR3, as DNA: TGTGCCAGCAGTAGGGAGGGCAGAGAGCAGTACTTC.

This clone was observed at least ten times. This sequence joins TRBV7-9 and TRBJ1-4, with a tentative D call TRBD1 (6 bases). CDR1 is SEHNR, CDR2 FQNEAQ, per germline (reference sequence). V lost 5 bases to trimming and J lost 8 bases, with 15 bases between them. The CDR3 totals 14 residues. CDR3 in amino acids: CASSPTWGGEKLFF. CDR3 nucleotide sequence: TGTGCCAGCAGCCCGACGTGGGGGGGCGAAAAACTGTTTTTT.

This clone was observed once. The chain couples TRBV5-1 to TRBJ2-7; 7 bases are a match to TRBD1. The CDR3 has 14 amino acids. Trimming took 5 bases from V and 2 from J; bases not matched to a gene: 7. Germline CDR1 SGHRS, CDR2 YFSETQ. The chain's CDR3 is CASRKGQGAYEQYF. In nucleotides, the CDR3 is TGCGCCAGCAGAAAGGGGCAGGGGGCCTACGAGCAGTACTTC.

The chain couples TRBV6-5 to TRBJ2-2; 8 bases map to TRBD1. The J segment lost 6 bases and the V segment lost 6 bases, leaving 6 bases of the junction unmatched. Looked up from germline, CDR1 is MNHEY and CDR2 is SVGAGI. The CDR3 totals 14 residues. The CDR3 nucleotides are TGTGCCAGCAGCTTCAGGGGGCGGGCCGGGGAGCTGTTTTTT. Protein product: CASSFRGRAGELFF.

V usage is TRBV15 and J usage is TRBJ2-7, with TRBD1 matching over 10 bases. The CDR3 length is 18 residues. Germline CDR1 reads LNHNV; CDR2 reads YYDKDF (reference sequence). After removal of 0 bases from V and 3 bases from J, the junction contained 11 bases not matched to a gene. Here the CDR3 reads CATSRDGQSRDRGYEQYF. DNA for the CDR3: TGTGCCACCAGCAGAGATGGCCAGAGCCGGGACAGGGGCTACGAGCAGTACTTC.

In DNA form, the CDR3 reads TGTGCCAGCAGACCCGGGACAGGGGGAAACACCATATATTTT. Translated, it gives CASRPGTGGNTIYF. This chain joins TRBV7-9 and TRBJ1-3; 9 nucleotides agree with TRBD1. Trimming removed 6 bases from V and 4 bases from J; junction bases left unmatched: 4. In germline, CDR1 is SEHNR, CDR2 FQNEAQ (reference sequence). CDR3 length: 14 amino acids. The full variable domain, completed using reference TRBV7-9 and TRBJ1-3, is DTGVSQNPRHKITKRGQNVTFRCDPISEHNRLYWYRQTLGQGPEFLTYFQNEAQLEKSRLLSDRFSAERPKGSFSTLEIQRTEQGDSAMYLCASRPGTGGNTIYFGEGSWLTVV.

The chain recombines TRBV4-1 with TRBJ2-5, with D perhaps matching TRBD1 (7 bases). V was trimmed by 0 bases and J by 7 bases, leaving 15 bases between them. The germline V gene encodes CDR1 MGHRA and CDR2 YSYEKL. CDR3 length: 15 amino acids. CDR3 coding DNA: TGCGCCAGCAGCCAAGAGGTCAGGGGGGCCGGGACCCAGTACTTC. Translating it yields CASSQEVRGAGTQYF.

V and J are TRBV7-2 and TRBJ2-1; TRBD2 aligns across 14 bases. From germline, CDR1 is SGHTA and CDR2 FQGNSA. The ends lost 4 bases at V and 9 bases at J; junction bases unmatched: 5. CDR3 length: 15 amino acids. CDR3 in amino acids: CASSWGLAGAVEQFF. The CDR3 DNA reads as TGTGCCAGCAGCTGGGGACTAGCGGGGGCCGTTGAGCAGTTCTTC.

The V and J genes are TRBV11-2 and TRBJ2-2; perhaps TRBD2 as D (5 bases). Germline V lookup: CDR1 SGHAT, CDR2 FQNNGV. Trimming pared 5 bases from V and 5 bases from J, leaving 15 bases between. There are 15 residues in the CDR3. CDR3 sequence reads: CASSPLRGKTGELFF. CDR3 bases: TGTGCCAGCAGCCCCCTCCGGGGAAAGACCGGGGAGCTGTTTTTT.

The CDR3: CASSQDKTSGRPETQYF. DNA of the CDR3: TGCGCCAGCAGCCAAGATAAGACTAGCGGGAGGCCGGAGACCCAGTACTTC. The chain combines TRBV4-1 with TRBJ2-5, with 13 bases aligning to TRBD2. The CDR3 is 17 residues long. The trim removed 0 bases at V and 5 bases at J, leaving 6 bases unmatched. The germline V gene encodes CDR1 MGHRA and CDR2 YSYEKL.

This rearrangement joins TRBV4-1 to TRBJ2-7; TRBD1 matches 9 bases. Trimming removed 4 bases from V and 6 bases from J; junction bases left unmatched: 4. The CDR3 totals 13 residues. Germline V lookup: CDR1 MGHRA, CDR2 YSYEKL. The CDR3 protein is CASSPPGQGEQYF. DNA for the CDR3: TGCGCCAGCAGCCCTCCGGGACAGGGCGAGCAGTACTTC.

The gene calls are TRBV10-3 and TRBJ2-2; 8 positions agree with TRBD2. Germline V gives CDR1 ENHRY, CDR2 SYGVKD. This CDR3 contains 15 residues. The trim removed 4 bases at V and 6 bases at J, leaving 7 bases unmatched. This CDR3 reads CAISVRGVNAGELFF. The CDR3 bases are TGTGCCATCAGTGTGCGGGGGGTGAATGCCGGGGAGCTGTTTTTT.

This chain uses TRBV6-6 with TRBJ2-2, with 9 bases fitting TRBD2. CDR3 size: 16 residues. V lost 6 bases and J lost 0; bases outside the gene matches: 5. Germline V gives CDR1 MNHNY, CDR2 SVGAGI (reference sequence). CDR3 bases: TGTGCCAGCAGCAAGACTAGCGGAACGAACACCGGGGAGCTGTTTTTT. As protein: CASSKTSGTNTGELFF.